This T cell receptor beta chain was retrieved from a study of blood T cell repertoires in COVID-19. TCRdb's copy holds only in-frame clones and misses some; the assay was immunoSEQ multiplex PCR. The sample consists of about 250,000 clones, approximately 90% of them appearing once. Categorization into cohorts depended on clinical history that participants reported. Germline-derived CDR1 and CDR2 are KGHDR and SFDVKD. V lost 3 bases to trimming and J lost 0 bases, with 13 bases between them. This CDR3 is 16 amino acids long. The chain links TRBV24-1 to TRBJ1-1; D is possibly TRBD1 (6 bases). The receptor was isolated from a woman aged 45-65 years who had recovered from COVID-19. Sample: PBMCs or T cells enriched from blood (not recorded which). The CDR3 DNA sequence: TGTGCCACCAGTGATCCAGGGGCACACTTGAACACTGAAGCTTTCTTT. Amino acid sequence: CATSDPGAHLNTEAFF.